This T cell receptor beta chain was identified in a study of T cell changes during pregnancy in multiple sclerosis. The CDR3 loop spans 12 amino acids. From germline, CDR1 is SQVTM and CDR2 ANQGSEA. Trimming shortened V by 2 bases and J by 8 bases, and 12 bases separated the two germline ends. The method was immunoSEQ multiplex PCR; TCRdb's version includes in-frame clones alone and lacks a portion of them. The sample consists of about 40,000 clones, around 93% of them appearing once. This chain links TRBV29-1 with TRBJ1-2, with a weak D call TRBD1 (5 bases). The source of this sequence is a female donor with multiple sclerosis, enrolled in a pregnancy study. The input for sequencing was CD4+ T cells from peripheral blood mononuclear cells, taken before pregnancy. This CDR3 is CSVERGRDGYTF. The CDR3 coding sequence is TGCAGCGTTGAAAGGGGCCGCGACGGCTACACCTTC.